This TCR beta chain was recovered during a study of blood T cell repertoires in COVID-19 (dated by TCRdb to the early 2020s). Notes on the research overall: Samples covering the acute and convalescent phases of COVID-19 were provided by collaborators in the United States, Italy and Spain. The material from the prospective study consisted of cDNA or gDNA derived from T cells, B-cell-depleted T cells, or PBMCs. Deeply sampled blood TCRbeta repertoires from subjects exposed to, actively infected with, or recovered from COVID-19 were included in the dataset. A freely available public database, intended as a resource for researchers studying the immune response to SARS-CoV-2, is where the repertoires were released. Samples came from the ongoing ImmuneRACE study (first 160 participants) plus 1,254 subjects from 6 global collaborators. The sample metadata nearly always contained a de-identified subject ID, COVID-19 status, age in years and sex. Where available, HLA class I and class II types were taken from metadata supplied by the sample provider and were not determined by assay-based typing.

Concerning this clone: This clone's antigen is unknown. No qualities accompany the bases; no much larger clone lies one base away.

Whole blood was collected in K2EDTA tubes by collaborating institutions according to the institutions' own protocols. For TCRbeta analysis, collaborators shipped samples as frozen whole blood, isolated PBMCs, or DNA extracted from either of those sample types. Results the study describes overall, beyond this receptor: The quantity of clinical and demographic metadata differed by source and by participant and was supplied without curation.

TCRbeta CDR3 regions were amplified from genomic DNA by means of the immunoSEQ Assay, a bias-controlled multiplex PCR. For the original study's pipeline: The number of nucleated cells in each sample was estimated by amplification of reference gene primers within the assay. To quantify the absolute abundance of each unique TCRbeta CDR3 rearrangement, sequence reads were collapsed and filtered. For each sample, productive Simpson clonality was calculated by taking the square root of Simpson's diversity index across productive rearrangements. TCRdb's version of the immuneACCESS table is confined to in-frame rearrangements and falls short of the full clone set. An unresolved V gene accounts for under half of the shortfall where checked; the remainder is of unknown origin. The V and J calls and the clone size are those of that table, but D and trimming were determined from the DNA. This sample gives approximately 130,000 clones in total; 88% of them show up just once. The top ten hold roughly 1.4% of the sample.

From the cysteine up to the phenylalanine, the CDR3 has a length of 13 residues. The only DNA kept is the CDR3, 39 bases in frame from the first base. V is cut by 3 bases and J by 10 bases, and the space between the germline ends is 13 bases. The sequencing sample was made of peripheral blood. Recombination connected TRBV12-3 or TRBV12-4 to TRBJ1-3; a tentative D match to TRBD1 spans 5 bases. The sequence came from a human donor in a cohort sampled during active COVID-19. The DNA is TGTGCCAGCAGTTTCCAGGGCCCTAGGACCATATATTTT. It specifies CASSFQGPRTIYF.